This T cell receptor beta chain originates from a study of OX40 agonist ivuxolimab in advanced cancers. This clone is a singleton in its sample. TCRdb's table, derived via immunoSEQ multiplex PCR, lists solely in-frame clones and lacks some. Here the sample spans some 19,000 clones, approximately 91% being singletons. The sequence was obtained from an adult with an advanced solid tumor such as melanoma, head and neck, liver or kidney cancer. This material consisted of CD4+ or CD8+ T cells sorted from blood, taken in a trial of the OX40 agonist ivuxolimab.

The CDR3 region has the DNA TGTGCCAGCAGCTCCGGGGCTAGCGGGAGAATAGATACGCAGTATTTT. Translated, it gives CASSSGASGRIDTQYF. This chain joins TRBV9 and TRBJ2-3, with TRBD2 matching 10 bases. With 4 bases clipped from V and 5 bases from J, the junction kept 10 bases outside the gene matches. The germline CDR1 and CDR2 sequences are SGDLS and YYNGEE. This CDR3 region has 16 residues.